This T cell receptor (beta chain) is drawn from a study of tissue T cells after allogeneic stem cell transplantation. Germline V gives CDR1 SGDLS, CDR2 YYNGEE. The CDR3 sequence is 18 residues long. The trim removed 0 bases at V and 2 bases at J, leaving 10 bases unmatched. Method: immunoSEQ multiplex PCR; TCRdb's copy keeps in-frame clones and lacks some. The sample has a few thousand clones, 59% seen once. Sequenced material: tissue from the jejunum, taken at autopsy. V is TRBV9 and J is TRBJ2-5; TRBD2 matches 10 bases. The clonotype comes from a male donor older than 55 with lung cancer. The CDR3 DNA is TGTGCCAGCAGCGTAGGGGCTGGACTAGCGGAGTCACAAGAGACCCAGTACTTC. Translated, it gives CASSVGAGLAESQETQYF.